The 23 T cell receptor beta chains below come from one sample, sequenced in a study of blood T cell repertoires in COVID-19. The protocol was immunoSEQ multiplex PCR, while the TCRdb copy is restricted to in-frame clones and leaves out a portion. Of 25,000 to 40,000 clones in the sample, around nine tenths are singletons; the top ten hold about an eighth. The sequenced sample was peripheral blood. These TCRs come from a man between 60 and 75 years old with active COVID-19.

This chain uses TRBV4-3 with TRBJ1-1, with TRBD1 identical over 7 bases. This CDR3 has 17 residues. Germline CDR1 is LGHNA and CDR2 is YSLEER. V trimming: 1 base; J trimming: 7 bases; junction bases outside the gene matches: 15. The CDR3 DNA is TGCGCCAGCAGCCAAGGTCTAGTACAACTGGGGACAGATGAAGCTTTCTTT. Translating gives CASSQGLVQLGTDEAFF.

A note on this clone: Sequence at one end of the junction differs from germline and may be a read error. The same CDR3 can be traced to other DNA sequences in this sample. CDR3 coding DNA: TGTGCCAGTAGCTTAACAGGGACAGGGCAAGCTTTCTTT. Amino acids: CASSLTGTGQAFF. V gene TRBV7-3 combines with J gene TRBJ1-1, with TRBD1 matching 9 bases. The V gene's germline CDR1 is SGHTA and CDR2 FQGTGA. CDR3 length: 13 amino acids.

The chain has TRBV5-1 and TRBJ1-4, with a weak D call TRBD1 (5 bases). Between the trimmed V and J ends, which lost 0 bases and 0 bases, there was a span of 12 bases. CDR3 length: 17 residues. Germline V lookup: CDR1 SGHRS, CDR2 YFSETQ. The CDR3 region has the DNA TGCGCCAGCAGCTTGGGCTCGGGGGATGCAACTAATGAAAAACTGTTTTTT. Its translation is CASSLGSGDATNEKLFF.

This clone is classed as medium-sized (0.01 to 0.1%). The CDR3 nucleotides read TGTGCCAGCAGTTCCACTAGCGGGTCTTACAATGAGCAGTTCTTC. Residues: CASSSTSGSYNEQFF. This sequence joins TRBV27 and TRBJ2-1, with 9 bases identical to TRBD2. V was clipped by 4 bases and J by 4 bases; unmatched bases: 5. Germline loops: CDR1 MNHEY, CDR2 SMNVEV (reference sequence). CDR3 length: 15 residues.

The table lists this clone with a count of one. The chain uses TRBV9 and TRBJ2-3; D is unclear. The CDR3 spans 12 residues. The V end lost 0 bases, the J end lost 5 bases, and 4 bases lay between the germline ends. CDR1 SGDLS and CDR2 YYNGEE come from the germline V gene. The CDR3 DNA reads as TGTGCCAGCAGCGTAGGAGGAGATACGCAGTATTTT. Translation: CASSVGGDTQYF.

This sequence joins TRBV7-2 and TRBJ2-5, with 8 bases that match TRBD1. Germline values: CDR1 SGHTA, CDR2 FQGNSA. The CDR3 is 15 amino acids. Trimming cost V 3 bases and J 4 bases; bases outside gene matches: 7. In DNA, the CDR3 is TGTGCCAGCAGCTTGTTTCGACAGGGGCGAGAGACCCAGTACTTC. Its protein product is CASSLFRQGRETQYF.

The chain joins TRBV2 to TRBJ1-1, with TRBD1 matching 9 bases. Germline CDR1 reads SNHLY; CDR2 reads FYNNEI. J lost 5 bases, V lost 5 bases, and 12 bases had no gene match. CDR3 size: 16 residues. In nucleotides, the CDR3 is TGTGCCAGCAGTAGAGGACAGGGGTCAGTCGGGACTGAAGCTTTCTTT. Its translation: CASSRGQGSVGTEAFF.

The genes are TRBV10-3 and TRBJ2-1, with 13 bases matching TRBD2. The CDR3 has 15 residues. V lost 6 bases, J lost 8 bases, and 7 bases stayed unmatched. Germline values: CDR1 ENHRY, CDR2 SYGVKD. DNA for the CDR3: TGTGCCATCAGGGGGACTAGCGGGAATTCATATGAGCAGTTCTTC. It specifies CAIRGTSGNSYEQFF.

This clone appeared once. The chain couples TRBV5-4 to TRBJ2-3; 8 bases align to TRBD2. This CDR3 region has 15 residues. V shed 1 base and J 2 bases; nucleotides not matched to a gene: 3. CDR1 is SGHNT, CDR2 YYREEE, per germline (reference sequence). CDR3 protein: CASSLSSGHTDTQYF. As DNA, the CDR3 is TGTGCCAGCAGCTTGTCTAGCGGGCACACAGATACGCAGTATTTT.

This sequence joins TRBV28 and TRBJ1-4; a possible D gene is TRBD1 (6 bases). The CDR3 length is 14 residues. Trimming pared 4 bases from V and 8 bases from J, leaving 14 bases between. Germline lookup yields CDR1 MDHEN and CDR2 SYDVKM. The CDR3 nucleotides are TGTGCCAGCAGTTACAGGGTAGAAGAAGAAAAACTGTTTTTT. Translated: CASSYRVEEEKLFF.

CDR3 amino acids: CASSRGLQETQYF. The CDR3 DNA reads as TGTGCCAGTAGTAGAGGGCTGCAAGAGACCCAGTACTTC. The chain uses TRBV19 and TRBJ2-5, with a possible D match to TRBD2 (5 bases). This CDR3 has 13 amino acids. Germline loops: CDR1 LNHDA, CDR2 SQIVND (reference sequence). With 4 bases removed from V and 2 bases from J, the gap between germline ends came to 8 bases.

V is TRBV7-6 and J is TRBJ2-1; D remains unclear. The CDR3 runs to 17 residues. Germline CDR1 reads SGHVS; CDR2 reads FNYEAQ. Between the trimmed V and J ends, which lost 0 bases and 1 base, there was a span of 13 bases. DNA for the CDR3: TGTGCCAGCAGCTTAGCGGCTGTCGTGTTGTCCTACAATGAGCAGTTCTTC. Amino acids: CASSLAAVVLSYNEQFF.

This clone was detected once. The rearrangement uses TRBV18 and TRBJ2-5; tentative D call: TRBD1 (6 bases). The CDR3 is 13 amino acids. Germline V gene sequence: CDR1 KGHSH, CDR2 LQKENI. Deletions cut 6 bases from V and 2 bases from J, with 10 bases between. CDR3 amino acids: CASSSTGQETQYF. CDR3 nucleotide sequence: TGTGCCAGCTCTTCGACAGGACAAGAGACCCAGTACTTC.

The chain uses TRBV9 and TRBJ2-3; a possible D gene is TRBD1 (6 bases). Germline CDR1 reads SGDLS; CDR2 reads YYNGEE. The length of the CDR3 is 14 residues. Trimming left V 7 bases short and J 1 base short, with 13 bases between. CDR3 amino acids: CASGTTGGTDTQYF. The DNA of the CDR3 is TGTGCCAGCGGGACGACAGGTGGCACAGATACGCAGTATTTT.

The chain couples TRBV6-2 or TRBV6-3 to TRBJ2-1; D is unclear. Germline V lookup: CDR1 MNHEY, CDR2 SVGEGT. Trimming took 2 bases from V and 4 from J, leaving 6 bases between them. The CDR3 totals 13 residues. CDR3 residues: CASSYADYNEQFF. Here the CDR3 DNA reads TGTGCCAGCAGTTACGCAGATTACAATGAGCAGTTCTTC.

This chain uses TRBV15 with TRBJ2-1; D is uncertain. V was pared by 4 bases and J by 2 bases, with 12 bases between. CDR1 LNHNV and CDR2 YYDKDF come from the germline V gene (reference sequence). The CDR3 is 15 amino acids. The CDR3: CATSKNSITYNEQFF. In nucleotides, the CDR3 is TGTGCCACCAGCAAAAATAGCATCACCTACAATGAGCAGTTCTTC.

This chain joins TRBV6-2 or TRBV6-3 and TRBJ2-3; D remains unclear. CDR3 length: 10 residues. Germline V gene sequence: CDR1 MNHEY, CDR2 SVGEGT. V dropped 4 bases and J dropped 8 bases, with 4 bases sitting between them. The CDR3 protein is CASSSGTQYF. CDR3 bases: TGTGCCAGCAGTTCGGGTACGCAGTATTTT.

For the CDR3, the DNA is TGTGCCAGCAGACCCGACAGGGCGAACACTGAAGCTTTCTTT. This translates into CASRPDRANTEAFF. The J gene is TRBJ1-1, the V gene TRBV6-6; 7 bases align to TRBD1. The CDR3 length is 14 residues. CDR1 is MNHNY, CDR2 SVGAGI, per germline (reference sequence). V lost 6 bases and J lost 1; bases outside the gene matches: 5.

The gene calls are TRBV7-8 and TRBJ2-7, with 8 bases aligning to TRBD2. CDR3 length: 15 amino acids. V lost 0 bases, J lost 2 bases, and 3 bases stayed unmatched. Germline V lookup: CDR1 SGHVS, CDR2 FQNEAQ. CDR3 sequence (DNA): TGTGCCAGCAGCTTAGCCTCCGGGAGGGCCTACGAGCAGTACTTC. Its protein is CASSLASGRAYEQYF. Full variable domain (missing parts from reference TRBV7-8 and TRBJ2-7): GAGVSQSPRYKVAKRGQDVALRCDPISGHVSLFWYQQALGQGPEFLTYFQNEAQLDKSGLPSDRFFAERPEGSVSTLKIQRTQQEDSAVYLCASSLASGRAYEQYFGPGTRLTVT.

CDR3 protein: CASRGLAGYTGELFF. Here the CDR3 DNA reads TGTGCCAGCAGGGGACTAGCGGGGTACACCGGGGAGCTGTTTTTT. The chain is built from TRBV27 and TRBJ2-2, with 13 bases matching TRBD2. From germline, CDR1 is MNHEY and CDR2 SMNVEV (reference sequence). The CDR3 runs to 15 residues. The junction had 1 base not matched to a gene; V was cut back by 6 bases and J by 3 bases.

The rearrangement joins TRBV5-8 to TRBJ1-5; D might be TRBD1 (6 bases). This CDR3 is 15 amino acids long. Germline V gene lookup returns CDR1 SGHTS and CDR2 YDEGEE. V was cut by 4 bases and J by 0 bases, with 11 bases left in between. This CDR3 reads CASSRGAHSNQPQHF. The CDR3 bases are TGTGCCAGCAGCCGGGGGGCACATAGCAATCAGCCCCAGCATTTT.

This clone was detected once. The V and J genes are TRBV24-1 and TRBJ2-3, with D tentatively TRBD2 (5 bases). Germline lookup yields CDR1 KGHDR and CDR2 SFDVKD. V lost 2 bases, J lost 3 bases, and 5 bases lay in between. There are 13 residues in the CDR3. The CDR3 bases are TGTGCCACCAGTGATTCGGGGACAGATACGCAGTATTTT. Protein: CATSDSGTDTQYF.

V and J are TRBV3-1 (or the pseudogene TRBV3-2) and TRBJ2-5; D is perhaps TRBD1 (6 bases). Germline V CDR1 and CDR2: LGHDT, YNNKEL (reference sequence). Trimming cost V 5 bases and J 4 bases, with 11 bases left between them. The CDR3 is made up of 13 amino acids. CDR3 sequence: CASSNTGSETQYF. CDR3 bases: TGTGCCAGCAGCAACACAGGGTCAGAGACCCAGTACTTC.